This T cell receptor (beta chain) was identified in a study of graft-versus-host responses after intestinal transplantation. For the study at large: Anti-thymocyte globulin induction was given to all recipients, followed by tacrolimus and steroids for approximately three years. Regarding the study as a whole: Among circulating GvH clones, peak levels were associated with early post-transplant declines in HvG clones. Individuals who had graft-donor T cell macrochimerism had allografts that showed high graft-versus-host to host-versus-graft clonal ratios.

Generated by immunoSEQ multiplex PCR, the TCRdb table keeps only in-frame clones and is missing some. The sample comprises about 90,000 clones, approximately 95% of which are singletons, and about 1.1% rests with the top ten. Trimming took 6 bases from V and 5 from J, leaving 13 bases between them. The CDR3 has 14 residues. The germline V gene has CDR1 LNHDA and CDR2 SQIVND (reference sequence). This clone was observed once. Its target is unknown. The TCR originated in a human donor who was the organ donor for an intestinal transplant. This chain uses TRBV19 with TRBJ1-4; the D gene is possibly TRBD1 (5 bases). The sequenced sample was unstimulated CD8+ T cells sorted from spleen or lymph node cells, obtained before transplant. CDR3 loop: CASSEQAHNEKLFF. CDR3 in DNA: TGTGCCAGTAGCGAACAGGCGCACAATGAAAAACTGTTTTTT.